By share of the sample, the clone carrying this TCR beta chain is medium-sized (0.01 to 0.1%). Tregs were sorted as CD4+CD25+CD127-/low cells. Each CDR3 protein is one row after TCRdb ran MiXCR on the 5' RACE reads. The sample holds some 10,000 distinct CDR3 sequences; under 20% are singletons and the top ten take 3.8%. Per the germline V gene, CDR1 is DFQATT and CDR2 is SNEGSKA (reference sequence). This CDR3 region has 13 residues. The V gene end was trimmed by 2 bases and the J gene end by 4 bases; junction bases not matched to a gene: 4. This receptor was taken from a female donor with breast cancer. The J gene is TRBJ1-2, the V gene TRBV20-1; the match to TRBD1 covers 7 bases. Sample: Tregs sorted from a lymph node. The CDR3 spells CSARRDSLYGYTF. As DNA, the CDR3 is TGCAGTGCTAGAAGGGACAGCCTCTATGGCTACACCTTC.